Presented here are 23 T cell receptor beta chains from one specimen sequenced in a study of OX40 agonist ivuxolimab in advanced cancers. Repertoires were generated with immunoSEQ multiplex PCR, while TCRdb's copy carries only in-frame clones and drops some. This sample has tens of thousands of clones; more than 85% occur once, and the top ten carry 3% to 3.5%. This specimen consisted of CD4+ or CD8+ T cells sorted from blood, obtained in a trial of the OX40 agonist ivuxolimab. The receptor set was obtained from an adult with an advanced solid tumor such as melanoma, head and neck, liver or kidney cancer.

The chain recombines TRBV19 with TRBJ1-5, with D possibly TRBD1 on 5 matching bases. Looked up from germline, CDR1 is LNHDA and CDR2 is SQIVND (reference sequence). This CDR3 region has 18 residues. The germline V and J ends were trimmed by 3 bases and 5 bases, with 23 bases remaining between them. The CDR3 region has the DNA TGTGCCAGTAGTATTAGTGTTCTCAGGGCAGGGCTTTATCAGCCCCAGCATTTT. Amino acids: CASSISVLRAGLYQPQHF.

This clone appeared once. The gene calls are TRBV12-5 and TRBJ1-1; D gene unclear. CDR3 size: 11 residues. In germline, CDR1 is LGHNT, CDR2 FRNRAP. Trimming took off 3 bases at V and 5 bases at J, with 4 bases between the two ends. The CDR3 nucleotides read TGTGCTAGTGGTTTCCGTACTGAAGCTTTCTTT. It yields the protein CASGFRTEAFF.

This rearrangement joins TRBV4-3 to TRBJ1-2; D might be TRBD1 (5 bases). V dropped 0 bases and J dropped 1 base, with 9 bases sitting between them. Germline V gene data show CDR1 as LGHNA and CDR2 as YSLEER. The CDR3 is 15 amino acids. The DNA for the CDR3 is TGCGCCAGCAGCCAAGATGCCAGGGATAACTATGGCTACACCTTC. This encodes CASSQDARDNYGYTF.

This chain connects TRBV7-9 to TRBJ1-2; weak D call: TRBD1 (5 bases). Germline CDR1 SEHNR, CDR2 FQNEAQ (reference sequence). This CDR3 has 13 residues. The V and J ends lost 5 bases and 3 bases respectively, with 10 bases between them. Here the CDR3 reads CASSSDSYYGYTF. The CDR3 nucleotides are TGTGCCAGCAGCAGCGACAGTTACTATGGCTACACCTTC. Full variable domain (missing parts from reference TRBV7-9 and TRBJ1-2): DTGVSQNPRHKITKRGQNVTFRCDPISEHNRLYWYRQTLGQGPEFLTYFQNEAQLEKSRLLSDRFSAERPKGSFSTLEIQRTEQGDSAMYLCASSSDSYYGYTFGSGTRLTVV.

J is TRBJ2-5 and V is TRBV7-9; D unclear. From germline, CDR1 is SEHNR and CDR2 FQNEAQ (reference sequence). The length of the CDR3 is 10 residues. Trimming pared 10 bases from V and 5 bases from J, leaving 8 bases between. As DNA, the CDR3 is TGTGCCATAACCTGGGAGACCCAGTACTTC. It yields the protein CAITWETQYF.

This chain connects TRBV11-3 to TRBJ2-1, with a tentative D call TRBD2 (7 bases). The CDR3 consists of 16 residues. Germline CDR1 and CDR2: SGHNT and YENEEA. The ends were cut back, 4 bases at V and 2 bases at J, with 15 bases in the middle. The CDR3 DNA reads as TGTGCCAGCAGCTCGCGTCGGGGGGCCCCCTACAATGAGCAGTTCTTC. Translation: CASSSRRGAPYNEQFF.

The chain recombines TRBV6-1 with TRBJ2-2; D unresolved. There are 11 residues in the CDR3. CDR1 is MNHNS and CDR2 is SASEGT in the germline V gene. Trimming cost V 4 bases and J 4 bases, with 1 base left between them. DNA for the CDR3: TGTGCCAGCAGTGGCACCGGGGAGCTGTTTTTT. Protein: CASSGTGELFF.

Comment on this clone: Other DNA sequences in the same sample also yield this CDR3. V is TRBV29-1 and J is TRBJ2-2; no reliable D call. V was trimmed by 5 bases and J by 4 bases, leaving 2 bases between them. Germline-derived CDR1 and CDR2 are SQVTM and ANQGSEA. The CDR3 runs 10 residues. The chain's CDR3 is CSVFTGELFF. Here the CDR3 DNA reads TGCAGCGTTTTCACCGGGGAGCTGTTTTTT.

This sequence joins TRBV9 and TRBJ2-2; TRBD2 matches at 7 bases. Germline lookup yields CDR1 SGDLS and CDR2 YYNGEE. The CDR3 has 17 residues. Trimming took 0 bases from V and 3 from J; bases not matched to a gene: 8. This CDR3 reads CASSVEAGVGYTGELFF. CDR3 in DNA: TGTGCCAGCAGCGTAGAGGCGGGAGTTGGCTACACCGGGGAGCTGTTTTTT.

CDR3 sequence (DNA): TGTGCCAGCAGCTGGGCCCCAGGGGGGAGGGAAGCTTTCTTT. Translating it yields CASSWAPGGREAFF. This chain joins TRBV5-4 and TRBJ1-1, with 7 bases fitting TRBD1. The CDR3 spans 14 residues. Germline CDR1 is SGHNT and CDR2 is YYREEE (reference sequence). Unmatched junction bases numbered 10, after V lost 3 bases and J lost 8 bases.

The chain couples TRBV11-2 to TRBJ2-5, with TRBD2 matching 7 bases. The CDR3 runs to 14 residues. The junction had 6 bases not matched to a gene; V was cut back by 5 bases and J by 3 bases. CDR1 and CDR2 from the germline V gene are SGHAT and FQNNGV. The CDR3 sequence is CASSQGLDEETQYF. The CDR3 bases are TGTGCCAGCAGCCAAGGACTAGACGAAGAGACCCAGTACTTC.

To note about this clone: One end of the junction fails to match germline, which may point to a read error. The J gene is TRBJ1-1, the V gene TRBV6-6; no firm D call. Per the germline V gene, CDR1 is MNHNY and CDR2 is SVGAGI (reference sequence). CDR3 length: 13 residues. The CDR3 DNA sequence: TGTACCAGCAGTCCATCGTCGAACACTGAAGCTTTCTTT. Its translation: CTSSPSSNTEAFF.

This rearrangement joins TRBV4-1 to TRBJ2-1; 7 bases fit TRBD1. Germline V gene sequence: CDR1 MGHRA, CDR2 YSYEKL. The junction had 11 bases not matched to a gene; V was cut back by 1 base and J by 5 bases. This CDR3 comprises 17 residues. CDR3 in DNA: TGCGCCAGCAGCCAAGTGAACAGGGGTGACAATAACAATGAGCAGTTCTTC. Protein product: CASSQVNRGDNNNEQFF.

The chain employs TRBV30 and TRBJ1-2; D ambiguous. The germline V gene has CDR1 GTSNPN and CDR2 SVGIG (reference sequence). This CDR3 comprises 17 residues. With 1 base removed from V and 4 bases from J, the gap between germline ends came to 22 bases. CDR3 bases: TGTGCCTGGAGTGCTTCCCCCCAGATAGGGCCTGTCTATGGCTACACCTTC. The encoded protein is CAWSASPQIGPVYGYTF. Full variable domain (rest looked up from reference TRBV30 and TRBJ1-2): SQTIHQWPATLVQPVGSPLSLECTVEGTSNPNLYWYRQAAGRGLQLLFYSVGIGQISSEVPQNLSASRPQDRQFILSSKKLLLSDSGFYLCAWSASPQIGPVYGYTFGSGTRLTVV.

V is TRBV27 and J is TRBJ1-2, with D hard to call. There are 16 residues in the CDR3. Germline V lookup: CDR1 MNHEY, CDR2 SMNVEV (reference sequence). V gave up 4 bases and J gave up 1 base, with 16 bases separating them. In DNA, the CDR3 is TGTGCCAGCAGTTGGATTCGATCCACAGATAACTATGGCTACACCTTC. Residues: CASSWIRSTDNYGYTF.

V and J are TRBV27 and TRBJ2-5; D call uncertain. This CDR3 has 14 amino acids. CDR1 is MNHEY and CDR2 is SMNVEV in the germline V gene (reference sequence). Between the trimmed V and J ends, which lost 6 bases and 2 bases, there was a span of 13 bases. The CDR3 bases are TGTGCCAGCAGGGGGTTAGGGTCTCAAGAGACCCAGTACTTC. Amino acid sequence: CASRGLGSQETQYF.

The CDR3 DNA sequence: TGCGCCAGCAGCTCCAAAGGATTGGGACAGAACTACGAGCAGTACTTC. Protein product: CASSSKGLGQNYEQYF. The V call is TRBV5-1, the J call TRBJ2-7, with 7 nucleotides matching TRBD1. Per the germline V gene, CDR1 is SGHRS and CDR2 is YFSETQ. This CDR3 is 16 amino acids long. With 3 bases clipped from V and 3 bases from J, the junction kept 12 bases outside the gene matches.

The chain joins TRBV27 to TRBJ2-7, with D uncertain. CDR1 is MNHEY and CDR2 is SMNVEV in the germline V gene (reference sequence). Between the trimmed V and J ends, which lost 6 bases and 2 bases, there was a span of 8 bases. The CDR3 is 12 residues long. This chain's CDR3 is CASSRGPYEQYF. In nucleotides, the CDR3 is TGTGCCAGCAGCCGAGGCCCCTACGAGCAGTACTTC.

This clone occurred once. This chain connects TRBV7-9 to TRBJ2-3; D unresolved. Between the trimmed V and J ends, which lost 5 bases and 7 bases, there was a span of 16 bases. This CDR3 is built from 14 residues. CDR1 is SEHNR and CDR2 is FQNEAQ in the germline V gene (reference sequence). DNA for the CDR3: TGTGCCAGCAGCCAAAATCTTGGTTTGAATACGCAGTATTTT. Its translation: CASSQNLGLNTQYF. The complete variable domain, with remaining parts taken from reference TRBV7-9 and TRBJ2-3, reads DTGVSQNPRHKITKRGQNVTFRCDPISEHNRLYWYRQTLGQGPEFLTYFQNEAQLEKSRLLSDRFSAERPKGSFSTLEIQRTEQGDSAMYLCASSQNLGLNTQYFGPGTRLTVL.

This chain uses TRBV9 with TRBJ2-3; TRBD2 aligns across 7 bases. Germline loops: CDR1 SGDLS, CDR2 YYNGEE. The CDR3 is 13 residues long. V gave up 5 bases and J gave up 3 bases; unmatched junction bases: 3. The CDR3 loop is CASSGGDTDTQYF. Written as DNA, the CDR3 is TGTGCCAGCAGTGGGGGGGATACAGATACGCAGTATTTT.

The chain couples TRBV4-1 to TRBJ2-1, with 12 nucleotides matching TRBD2. Germline V gives CDR1 MGHRA, CDR2 YSYEKL. The J segment lost 2 bases and the V segment lost 1 base, leaving 0 bases of the junction unmatched. The CDR3 is made up of 16 amino acids. The chain's CDR3 is CASSQGLAGAYNEQFF. CDR3 nucleotide sequence: TGCGCCAGCAGCCAAGGACTAGCGGGAGCCTACAATGAGCAGTTCTTC.

Here the CDR3 reads CAWRGQGAGEQYF. The CDR3 DNA follows: TGTGCCTGGAGGGGACAGGGGGCGGGCGAGCAGTACTTC. The chain couples TRBV30 to TRBJ2-7; TRBD1 aligns across 12 bases. V gave up 3 bases and J gave up 6 bases; unmatched junction bases: 3. The CDR3 has 13 residues. Germline loops: CDR1 GTSNPN, CDR2 SVGIG (reference sequence).

The chain employs TRBV7-9 and TRBJ2-1, with 8 positions matching TRBD2. Losses at the gene ends were 3 bases for V and 4 bases for J; bases not matched to a gene: 5. In germline, CDR1 is SEHNR, CDR2 FQNEAQ (reference sequence). The CDR3 extends over 15 amino acids. The chain's CDR3 is CASSFEREQYNEQFF. CDR3 nucleotide sequence: TGTGCCAGCAGCTTTGAGCGGGAGCAGTACAATGAGCAGTTCTTC.